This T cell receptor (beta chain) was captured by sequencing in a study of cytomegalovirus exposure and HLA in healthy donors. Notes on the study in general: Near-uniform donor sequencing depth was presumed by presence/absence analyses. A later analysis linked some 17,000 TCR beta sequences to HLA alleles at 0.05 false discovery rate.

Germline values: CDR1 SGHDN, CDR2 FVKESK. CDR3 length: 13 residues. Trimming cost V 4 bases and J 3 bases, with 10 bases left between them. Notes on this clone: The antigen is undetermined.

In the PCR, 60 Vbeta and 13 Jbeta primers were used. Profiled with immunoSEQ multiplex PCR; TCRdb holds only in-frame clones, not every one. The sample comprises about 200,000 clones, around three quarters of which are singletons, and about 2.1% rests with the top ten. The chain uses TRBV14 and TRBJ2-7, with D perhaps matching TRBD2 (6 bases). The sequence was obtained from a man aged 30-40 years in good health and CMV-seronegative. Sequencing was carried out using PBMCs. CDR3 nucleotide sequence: TGTGCCAGCAGCCTCTCCGGGGGCTACGAGCAGTACTTC. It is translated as CASSLSGGYEQYF.